The TCR beta chain described here comes from a study of blood T cell repertoires in COVID-19. Overall study: COVID-19 samples collected from the United States, Italy and Spain covered acute and convalescent phases. The analysed material was cDNA or gDNA that came from T cells, B-cell-depleted T cells, or PBMCs.

This clone was counted only a few times. Original handling: Reference gene primer amplification in the assay estimated nucleated cell counts. Produced via immunoSEQ multiplex PCR; TCRdb's table is partial and in-frame only. The V and J calls and clone size were taken over from that table, and D and trimming were inferred from the DNA. The repertoire includes over 250,000 clones, about nine tenths of them detected once, and approximately 2% sits in the top ten. The V gene lost 5 bases and the J gene lost 10 bases, with 14 bases spanning the gap. This CDR3 has 13 amino acids. CDR1 and CDR2 (germline): MNHEY, SVGEGT.

The TCR was taken from a man aged 50-59 years with acute or convalescent COVID-19. The chain couples TRBV6-2 or TRBV6-3 to TRBJ1-4; no definite D call. The sample was peripheral blood. The CDR3: CASSTSPLGKLFF. The DNA of the CDR3 is TGTGCCAGCAGTACATCCCCCCTAGGAAAACTGTTTTTT.